These T cell receptor beta chains were read from a single sample in a study of shared clonotypes between healthy human individuals. Libraries were prepared by immunoSEQ multiplex PCR; TCRdb keeps only in-frame clonotypes and omits some of them. The sample lists roughly 450,000 clones, 75% to 85% occurring once. The sample was PBMCs. The receptors here all came from a woman aged 40 to 50 in good health. Some clones in this sample may be carry-over from other donors' samples. The CDR3 runs from the conserved cysteine through the conserved F or W. The order of the fields is D gene, V gene, J gene, clone size, CDR3 DNA, CDR3 protein. A D gene is named only where the DNA matches it firmly. Expanded clones get a size class; other rows say once, few or many, or leave the size out.

D: .
V: TRBV9
J: TRBJ2-3
size: .
DNA: TGTGCCAGCAGCCCACTCATTGATCCCGGAGGTGGAGATACGCAGTATTTT
CDR3: CASSPLIDPGGGDTQYF

D: TRBD2
V: TRBV6-1
J: TRBJ2-3
size: once
DNA: TGTGCCAGCAGTGAAGCTCCCCCGGGCGGGAGAGATACGCAGTATTTT
CDR3: CASSEAPPGGRDTQYF

D: .
V: TRBV15
J: TRBJ1-3
size: many
DNA: TGTGCCACCAGCAGAGATCTGGGGAGCTCTGGAAACACCATATATTTT
CDR3: CATSRDLGSSGNTIYF

D: .
V: TRBV29-1
J: TRBJ2-7
size: .
DNA: TGCAGCGTTGAAGAGGGGGCAGGGGTCGAGCAGTACTTC
CDR3: CSVEEGAGVEQYF

D: .
V: TRBV7-2
J: TRBJ2-6
size: .
DNA: TGTGCCAGCAGCTTCCGGACAGACCCCTCTGGGGCCAACGTCCTGACTTTC
CDR3: CASSFRTDPSGANVLTF

D: TRBD1
V: TRBV11-3
J: TRBJ2-3
size: .
DNA: TGTGCCAGCAGCGAGGGGGCTAGCACAGATACGCAGTATTTT
CDR3: CASSEGASTDTQYF

D: .
V: TRBV2
J: TRBJ1-5
size: .
DNA: TGTGCCAGCACCGCAGGATTGGGGGCAAATTCGCCCCAGCATTTT
CDR3: CASTAGLGANSPQHF

D: .
V: TRBV18
J: TRBJ2-3
size: .
DNA: TGTGCCAGCTCACCGAGTCAGGTCGGTGAGTTAGATACGCAGTATTTT
CDR3: CASSPSQVGELDTQYF

D: TRBD1
V: TRBV15
J: TRBJ2-7
size: .
DNA: TGTGCCACCAGCCCCCGGACAGGGGGGAGCTACGAGCAGTACTTC
CDR3: CATSPRTGGSYEQYF

D: TRBD2
V: TRBV10-3
J: TRBJ2-3
size: .
DNA: TGTGCCGCGGGGACTAGCGGGATTGATACGCAGTATTTT
CDR3: CAAGTSGIDTQYF

D: TRBD1
V: TRBV7-9
J: TRBJ2-2
size: few
DNA: TGTGCCAGCAGCCCCGGACAGGGTTCTTTCTCGAACACCGGGGAGCTGTTTTTT
CDR3: CASSPGQGSFSNTGELFF

D: TRBD2
V: TRBV7-8
J: TRBJ2-2
size: .
DNA: TGTGCCAGCAGCTTGCTAGCGGGAGGGAACACCGGGGAGCTGTTTTTT
CDR3: CASSLLAGGNTGELFF

D: TRBD2
V: TRBV15
J: TRBJ2-4
size: .
DNA: TGTGCCACCAGCAGAGGGGAGGGATCCAGGTACAAAAACATTCAGTACTTC
CDR3: CATSRGEGSRYKNIQYF

D: .
V: TRBV12-2
J: TRBJ1-2
size: .
DNA: TGTGCAAGTCGCTTATTGGGGGGATCGGGCTATGGCTACACCTTC
CDR3: CASRLLGGSGYGYTF

D: .
V: TRBV5-4
J: TRBJ2-1
size: .
DNA: TGTGCCAGCAGCTTGGGACAGGGACTATACAATGAGCAGTTCTTC
CDR3: CASSLGQGLYNEQFF

D: .
V: TRBV6-5
J: TRBJ2-7
size: .
DNA: TGTGCCAGCAGTTCCCGGGGAGCCGAGGGGGTGCAGTACTTC
CDR3: CASSSRGAEGVQYF

D: .
V: TRBV7-9
J: TRBJ1-1
size: .
DNA: TGTGCCAGCAGCCCCCAAGGACGAATCACTGAAGCTTTCTTT
CDR3: CASSPQGRITEAFF

D: TRBD2
V: TRBV11-1
J: TRBJ2-1
size: many
DNA: TGTGCCAGCAGCCCGCACGGGAGGAGGCTGGTCTTC
CDR3: CASSPHGRRLVF

D: .
V: TRBV11-3
J: TRBJ2-1
size: .
DNA: TGTGCCAGCAGCCCCCAGGGGGGGGAGGCTGAGCAGTTCTTC
CDR3: CASSPQGGEAEQFF

D: TRBD1
V: TRBV7-6
J: TRBJ2-5
size: .
DNA: TGTGCCAGCAGCTTTGGACAGGAAGAGACCCAGTACTTC
CDR3: CASSFGQEETQYF

D: TRBD1
V: TRBV7-2
J: TRBJ2-7
size: few
DNA: TGTGCCAGCAGCTTAGCGACCGGACAGGGTTACGAGCAGTACTTC
CDR3: CASSLATGQGYEQYF

D: .
V: TRBV7-3
J: TRBJ1-1
size: .
DNA: TGTGCCAGCAGCTTAGATGGCTTGGCAGGGACCAAGAACACTGAAGCTTTCTTT
CDR3: CASSLDGLAGTKNTEAFF

D: .
V: TRBV6-6
J: TRBJ1-2
size: .
DNA: TGTGCCAGCAGTTACTTAGGAAGGGGTGGCTACACCTTC
CDR3: CASSYLGRGGYTF

D: TRBD1
V: TRBV6-1
J: TRBJ2-7
size: .
DNA: TGTGCCAGCAGTGAATGGGTGACAGGGAGCAACGAGCAGTACTTC
CDR3: CASSEWVTGSNEQYF

D: TRBD2
V: TRBV18
J: TRBJ2-1
size: .
DNA: TGTGCCAGCTCCCAAGGGGAGGGGACCCCCCGGTTCTTC
CDR3: CASSQGEGTPRFF

D: TRBD2
V: TRBV9
J: TRBJ2-7
size: .
DNA: TGTGCCAGCAGCGTTTTAGCGGGAGCGAACTACGAGCAGTACTTC
CDR3: CASSVLAGANYEQYF

D: TRBD1
V: TRBV5-4
J: TRBJ2-1
size: .
DNA: TGTGCCAGCAGCTTGATCGGGACAGGGATCGATGAGCAGTTCTTC
CDR3: CASSLIGTGIDEQFF

D: .
V: TRBV27
J: TRBJ2-7
size: few
DNA: TGTGCCAGCAGTTTATCAAGAAGACTTCAGGGCTACGAGCAGTACTTC
CDR3: CASSLSRRLQGYEQYF

D: .
V: TRBV5-8
J: TRBJ1-5
size: .
DNA: TGTGCCAGCAGTCATGGACAGCATAGCAATCAGCCCCAGCATTTT
CDR3: CASSHGQHSNQPQHF

D: .
V: TRBV7-3
J: TRBJ1-2
size: .
DNA: TGTGCCAGCAGCTTAATGGGACAACTGAACTATGGCTACACCTTC
CDR3: CASSLMGQLNYGYTF

D: .
V: TRBV5-1
J: TRBJ2-7
size: .
DNA: TGCGCCAGCAGCTTGGGGCAGGGTAACTCCTACGAGCAGTACTTC
CDR3: CASSLGQGNSYEQYF

D: TRBD2
V: TRBV15
J: TRBJ2-1
size: once
DNA: TGTGCCACCAGCAGCCCCCCGGCTAGCGGGAGTAGGGCTGAGCAGTTCTTC
CDR3: CATSSPPASGSRAEQFF

D: TRBD2
V: TRBV11-1
J: TRBJ2-1
size: .
DNA: TGTGCCAGCAGCTTAAGGGGAGTGCGGGAGTACAATGAGCAGTTCTTC
CDR3: CASSLRGVREYNEQFF

D: .
V: TRBV28
J: TRBJ2-2
size: many
DNA: TGTGCCAGCAGTACACCGACCGGGGAGCTGTTTTTT
CDR3: CASSTPTGELFF

D: .
V: TRBV18
J: TRBJ1-5
size: .
DNA: TGTGCCAGCTCAGGGGATAACGGCAATCAGCCCCAGCATTTT
CDR3: CASSGDNGNQPQHF

D: .
V: TRBV10-3
J: TRBJ2-7
size: .
DNA: TGTGCCATCAGACCAGGTGGTAGTCCCTACGAGCAGTACTTC
CDR3: CAIRPGGSPYEQYF

D: .
V: TRBV6-1
J: TRBJ1-1
size: once
DNA: TGTGCCAGCAGTGATACGAGGCGGACTGAAGCTTTCTTT
CDR3: CASSDTRRTEAFF

D: TRBD1
V: TRBV18
J: TRBJ1-2
size: .
DNA: TGTGCCAGCTCCCCTACGACAGGGGGTTACTATGGCTACACCTTC
CDR3: CASSPTTGGYYGYTF

D: .
V: TRBV7-7
J: TRBJ2-1
size: .
DNA: TGTGCTAGCAGCTTAGAGGGAGGATCCTACAATGAGCAGTTCTTC
CDR3: CASSLEGGSYNEQFF